Presented here are 2 T cell receptor beta chains from one specimen sequenced in a study of beta chain features in type 1 diabetes. Points from the study as a whole: Type 1 diabetes patients had moderately but significantly shorter TCRB CDR3s in all four CD4+ subsets.

All of the isolated RNA was reverse transcribed, so expressed TCRB transcripts were sequenced. TCRdb's copy holds only in-frame clones and misses some; the assay was immunoSEQ multiplex PCR. The sample has about 650,000 clones, around 12% seen once. Their antigens are not known. Sequences were obtained from naive CD4+ T cells from blood. Receptor source: a man aged 25 to 45 with type 1 diabetes.

This rearrangement joins TRBV4-3 to TRBJ2-2, with D perhaps given as TRBD1 or TRBD2 (6 bases each). The germline V and J ends were trimmed by 4 bases and 3 bases, with 18 bases remaining between them. CDR3 size: 17 residues. Germline CDR1 LGHNA, CDR2 YSLEER. CDR3 DNA: TGCGCCAGCAGCCGAAACCCCGGGGGCGCCGACACCGGGGAGCTGTTTTTT. Protein: CASSRNPGGADTGELFF.

This clone has just a few counts. The chain is built from TRBV7-2 and TRBJ2-7; 11 bases align to TRBD1. In germline, CDR1 is SGHTA, CDR2 FQGNSA. V was pared by 3 bases and J by 1 base, with 11 bases of the junction left unmatched. This CDR3 is built from 18 residues. The CDR3 region is CASSFIRDRGSTSYEQYF. Written as DNA, the CDR3 is TGTGCCAGCAGCTTTATCCGGGACAGGGGGTCAACTTCCTACGAGCAGTACTTC.